These T cell receptor beta chains were read from a single sample in a study of CD8 T cells in Susac syndrome. From the immunoSEQ multiplex PCR reads, TCRdb called clonotypes with MiXCR, one entry per CDR3 protein. Of under 300,000 distinct CDR3 sequences listed, about 95% are singletons. Sequencing was done on a sample of CD4+ T cells from PBMCs. Source of these receptors: a human donor with Susac syndrome. Both conserved end residues are part of each CDR3. D genes are given only for firm matches. For some rows the clone size is stated as once, few or many, or as a class when expanded; others skip it.

v_gene	d_gene	j_gene	abundance	CDR3nt	CDR3aa
TRBV7-9	-	TRBJ2-5	-	TGTGCCAGCAGCCCGATGGGCGGACAGCAAGAGACCCAGTACTTC	CASSPMGGQQETQYF
TRBV4-1	TRBD1	TRBJ2-7	once	TGCGCCAGCAGCCAGGGGGACAGAGCCTTCTACGAGCAGTACTTC	CASSQGDRAFYEQYF
TRBV11-2	TRBD1	TRBJ1-4	-	TGTGCCAGCAGGGCAGGGGGTGAAAAACTGTTTTTT	CASRAGGEKLFF
TRBV29-1	-	TRBJ2-7	-	TGCAGCGTTGGACGCTTCCTTACAGACGAGCAGTACTTC	CSVGRFLTDEQYF
TRBV4-2	-	TRBJ2-7	-	TGTGCCAGCAGCCAGGGCCGACAAGGATACGAGCAGTACTTC	CASSQGRQGYEQYF
TRBV24-1	-	TRBJ2-5	-	TGTGCCACCAGTGATTTCCAGGGGGAGACCCAGTACTTC	CATSDFQGETQYF
TRBV28	-	TRBJ1-2	-	TGTGCCAGCAGTTCGGAGGGCTACACCTTC	CASSSEGYTF
TRBV18	-	TRBJ1-4	-	TGTGCCAGCTCACCGTCCCACGTTAGTGAAAAACTGTTTTTT	CASSPSHVSEKLFF
TRBV28	-	TRBJ2-4	-	TGTGCCAGCAGTTTACTTACAGGCAAAAACATTCAGTACTTC	CASSLLTGKNIQYF
TRBV20-1	TRBD2	TRBJ2-1	-	TGCAGTGCTAGACTCCTAGCGGGAATCTACAATGAGCAGTTCTTC	CSARLLAGIYNEQFF
TRBV11-3	TRBD1	TRBJ2-7	-	TGTGCCAGCAGCCCCCAGGGGGCTAACCACGAGCAGTACTTC	CASSPQGANHEQYF
TRBV4-1	TRBD1	TRBJ1-2	-	TGCGCCAGCAGCCCCCTACCAACGGACAGGGGAGATGGCTACACCTTC	CASSPLPTDRGDGYTF
TRBV20-1	TRBD2	TRBJ2-2	-	TGCAGTGCTAGTGGTCGGGAGGGTTCGGGGGAGCTGTTTTTT	CSASGREGSGELFF
TRBV20-1	-	TRBJ2-1	-	TGCAGTGCGAGGGGCTTTCTGGCGGGGAATGAGCAGTTCTTC	CSARGFLAGNEQFF
TRBV5-4	TRBD1	TRBJ1-2	-	TGTGCCAGCAGCTTGCCCCGAGGGACAGGGTATGGCTACACCTTC	CASSLPRGTGYGYTF
TRBV14	TRBD1	TRBJ2-6	-	TGTGCCAGCAGCCATATTCCGCAGGGGGTGGCTGGGGCCAACGTCCTGACTTTC	CASSHIPQGVAGANVLTF
TRBV5-4	-	TRBJ1-1	-	TGTGCCAGCAGCTTGCACAACACTGAAGCTTTCTTT	CASSLHNTEAFF
TRBV7-2	TRBD1	TRBJ1-2	-	TGTGCCAGCAGCTTTACAGGGGTAAAACATGGCTACACCTTC	CASSFTGVKHGYTF
TRBV29-1	TRBD1	TRBJ2-2	-	TGCAGCGGCGGCAGGGGGTTTGGGGAGCTGTTTTTT	CSGGRGFGELFF
TRBV25-1	TRBD1	TRBJ1-4	-	TGTGCCAGCAGTGGCAGGGGGCGTTGGGAAAAACTGTTTTTT	CASSGRGRWEKLFF
TRBV29-1	-	TRBJ2-5	-	TGCAGCGTTGCCAGGAACCAAGAGACCCAGTACTTC	CSVARNQETQYF
TRBV4-2	-	TRBJ2-5	-	TGTGCCAGCAGCCAAAGCTCCGTCGGAGAGACCCAGTACTTC	CASSQSSVGETQYF
TRBV7-9	-	TRBJ2-1	once	TGTGCCAGCAGCCCTCCGGGGGCAGGTCTCAATGAGCAGTTCTTC	CASSPPGAGLNEQFF
TRBV5-1	-	TRBJ1-1	-	TGCGCCAGCGGTCTGGGGACGAACACTGAAGCTTTCTTT	CASGLGTNTEAFF
TRBV18	TRBD2	TRBJ2-1	-	TGTGCCAGCTCATCACTAGCGGGAGGGTACAATGAGCAGTTCTTC	CASSSLAGGYNEQFF
TRBV4-1	-	TRBJ2-7	-	TGCGCCAGCAGCAAGATGGGGGGAAGCTACGAGCAGTACTTC	CASSKMGGSYEQYF
TRBV30	TRBD2	TRBJ2-3	-	TGTGCCTGGAGTGTACGACTAGCGGGAGTGTTGAAAACAGATACGCAGTATTTT	CAWSVRLAGVLKTDTQYF
TRBV9	-	TRBJ2-1	-	TGTGCCAGCAGCTTAAGGGGGGACAGCACCTACAATGAGCAGTTCTTC	CASSLRGDSTYNEQFF
TRBV15	-	TRBJ2-5	-	TGTGCCACCAGCAGCATGGAGACCCAGTACTTC	CATSSMETQYF
TRBV25-1	-	TRBJ2-5	-	TGTGCCAGCAGTGCGGCAGGGTACGGGGAGACCCAGTACTTC	CASSAAGYGETQYF
TRBV5-1	TRBD1	TRBJ1-4	-	TGCGCCAGCAGCTTGGCCTCCGGGACAGGCAGGGAAAAACTGTTTTTT	CASSLASGTGREKLFF
TRBV9	-	TRBJ1-2	-	TGTGCCAGCAGCTCACAGGGACCTTATGGCTACACCTTC	CASSSQGPYGYTF
TRBV30	TRBD2	TRBJ2-1	-	TGTGCCTGGAGTGTTGGGACTAACTCCTACAATGAGCAGTTCTTC	CAWSVGTNSYNEQFF
TRBV3-1	TRBD2	TRBJ2-5	-	TGTGCCAGCAGCCAGAGGACTAGCGGTATCCAAGAGACCCAGTACTTC	CASSQRTSGIQETQYF
TRBV28	-	TRBJ2-1	-	TGTGCCAGCAGTCTCGGAGGGCCCTACAATGAGCAGTTCTTC	CASSLGGPYNEQFF
TRBV11-3	-	TRBJ1-2	-	TGTGCCAGCAGCCCGGGGACACGGAACTATGGCTACACCTTC	CASSPGTRNYGYTF
TRBV4-2	TRBD2	TRBJ2-1	-	TGTGCCAGCAGCCCCATGGGGCGGGGGTACAATGAGCAGTTCTTC	CASSPMGRGYNEQFF
TRBV29-1	-	TRBJ1-2	-	TGCAGCGCGCCAGGGAACTATGGCTACACCTTC	CSAPGNYGYTF
TRBV30	-	TRBJ1-2	-	TGTGCCTGGAGTGTGCAGTCTACGGGGACCTTC	CAWSVQSTGTF
TRBV19	TRBD2	TRBJ2-1	few	TGTGCCAGTAGTTTCCGGACGGGAGGCCGCAATGAGCAGTTCTTC	CASSFRTGGRNEQFF
TRBV27	-	TRBJ2-7	-	TGTGCCAGCAGTAATTGGGCCTCGGGGGAGCAGTACTTC	CASSNWASGEQYF
TRBV27	-	TRBJ2-5	-	TGTGCCAGCAGTTTATCGGGCCAAGAGACCCAGTACTTC	CASSLSGQETQYF
TRBV18	TRBD1	TRBJ1-5	-	TGTGCCAGCTCACCCGGACAGGGGATGCAGCCCCAGCATTTT	CASSPGQGMQPQHF
TRBV29-1	-	TRBJ1-2	-	TGCAGCGTCCAAGGCCAGGGCTATGGCTACACCTTC	CSVQGQGYGYTF
TRBV29-1	TRBD1	TRBJ2-7	-	TGCAGCGCCACAGGGGGACAGGGATACTCCTACGAGCAGTACTTC	CSATGGQGYSYEQYF
TRBV7-7	-	TRBJ2-5	-	TGTGCTAGCAGCTTAGGCAGGGTCCAAGAGACCCAGTACTTC	CASSLGRVQETQYF
TRBV19	-	TRBJ1-5	-	TGTGCCAGTAGTAACGGGCAGGGGATAAATCAGCCCCAGCATTTT	CASSNGQGINQPQHF
TRBV19	-	TRBJ1-5	-	TGTGCCAGTAGTATCGGACTGAAACTCCCGATTTTT	CASSIGLKLPIF
TRBV29-1	TRBD2	TRBJ2-1	-	TGCACCGGAGCCAGGAGAACTAGCGGGAGTTACAATGAGCAGTTCTTC	CTGARRTSGSYNEQFF
TRBV28	TRBD1	TRBJ1-5	once	TGTGCCAGCATCCTAGGGGGCGGGAGCAATCAGCCCCAGCATTTT	CASILGGGSNQPQHF
TRBV10-1	TRBD1	TRBJ2-7	-	TGCGCCAGCAGTGAGTCGTACAGGGGGTACGAGCAGTACTTC	CASSESYRGYEQYF
TRBV2	TRBD2	TRBJ2-1	-	TGTGCCAGCCAGACTAGCGGGAGACCGAGCTCCTACAATGAGCAGTTCTTC	CASQTSGRPSSYNEQFF
TRBV25-1	-	TRBJ1-2	once	TGTGCCAGCAGTGAATGGGGCTATGGCTACACCTTC	CASSEWGYGYTF
TRBV7-3	-	TRBJ2-5	-	TGTGCCAGCAGCTTAGGGTCCGGATCTTCGGTGGGGACCCAGTACTTC	CASSLGSGSSVGTQYF
TRBV3-1	TRBD1	TRBJ1-3	-	TGTGCCAGCAGCCATTACAGGACAGGGGAGAGAAACACCATATATTTT	CASSHYRTGERNTIYF
TRBV12-3/TRBV12-4	-	TRBJ1-2	-	TGTGCCAGCAGTTTTGGACAGAACCGTGGCTACACCTTC	CASSFGQNRGYTF
TRBV29-1	-	TRBJ2-2	-	TGCAGCGCCACCAAGGAGGACACCGGGGAGCTGTTTTTT	CSATKEDTGELFF